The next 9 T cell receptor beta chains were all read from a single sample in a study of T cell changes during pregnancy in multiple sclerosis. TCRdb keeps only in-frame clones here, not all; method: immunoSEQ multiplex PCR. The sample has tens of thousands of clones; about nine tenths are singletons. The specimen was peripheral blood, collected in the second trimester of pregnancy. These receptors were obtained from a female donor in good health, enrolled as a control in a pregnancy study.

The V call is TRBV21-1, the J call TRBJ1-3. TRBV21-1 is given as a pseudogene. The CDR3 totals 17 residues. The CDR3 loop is CASSKEKRFLSGNTIYF. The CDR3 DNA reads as TGTGCCAGCAGCAAAGAAAAGAGGTTCCTCTCTGGAAACACCATATATTTT.

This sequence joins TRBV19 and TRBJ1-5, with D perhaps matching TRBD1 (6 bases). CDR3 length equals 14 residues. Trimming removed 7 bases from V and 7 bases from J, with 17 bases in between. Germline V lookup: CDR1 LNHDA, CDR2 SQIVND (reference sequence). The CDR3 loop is CASKQLQGGQPQHF. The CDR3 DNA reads TGTGCCAGTAAGCAATTACAGGGAGGGCAGCCCCAGCATTTT.

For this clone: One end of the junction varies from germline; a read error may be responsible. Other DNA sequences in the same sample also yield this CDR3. DNA for the CDR3: TGTGCTAGCAGCCGGACAGGGCTCCCACCATACAATGAGCAGTTCTTC. Its protein product is CASSRTGLPPYNEQFF. V gene TRBV7-7 combines with J gene TRBJ2-1; 8 bases agree with TRBD1. Germline CDR1 SSHAT, CDR2 FNYEAQ (reference sequence). There are 16 residues in the CDR3.

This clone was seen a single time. The CDR3 DNA follows: TGTGCCAGCAGCCCACTAGCCGTCGGAGAGACCCAGTACTTC. This gives the protein CASSPLAVGETQYF. The J gene is TRBJ2-5, the V gene TRBV6-1; D is possibly TRBD2 (6 bases). Germline V gene lookup returns CDR1 MNHNS and CDR2 SASEGT. The CDR3 is 14 amino acids. Trimming pared 6 bases from V and 4 bases from J, leaving 15 bases between.

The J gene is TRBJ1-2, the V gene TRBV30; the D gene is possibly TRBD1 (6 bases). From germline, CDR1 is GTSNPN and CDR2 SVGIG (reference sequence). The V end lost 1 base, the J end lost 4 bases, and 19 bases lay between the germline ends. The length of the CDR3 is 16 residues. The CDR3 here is CAWSGPQVGTIYGYTF. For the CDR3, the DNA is TGTGCCTGGAGTGGTCCCCAGGTCGGGACAATCTATGGCTACACCTTC.

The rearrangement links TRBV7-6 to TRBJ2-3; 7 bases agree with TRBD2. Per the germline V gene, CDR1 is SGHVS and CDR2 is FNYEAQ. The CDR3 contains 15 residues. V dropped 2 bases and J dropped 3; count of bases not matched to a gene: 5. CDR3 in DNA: TGTGCCAGCAGCTTAACGTGGGGGGGTACAGATACGCAGTATTTT. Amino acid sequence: CASSLTWGGTDTQYF. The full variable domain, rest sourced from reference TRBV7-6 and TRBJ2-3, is GAGVSQSPRYKVTKRGQDVALRCDPISGHVSLYWYRQALGQGPEFLTYFNYEAQQDKSGLPNDRFSAERPEGSISTLTIQRTEQRDSAMYRCASSLTWGGTDTQYFGPGTRLTVL.

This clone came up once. CDR3 region: CAISDGSGGSNEQFF. CDR3 nucleotide sequence: TGTGCCATCAGTGATGGTAGCGGGGGGAGTAATGAGCAGTTCTTC. This rearrangement joins TRBV10-3 to TRBJ2-1; TRBD2 matches 10 bases. The CDR3 is made up of 15 amino acids. V was pared by 3 bases and J by 7 bases, with 6 bases of the junction left unmatched. Germline V CDR1 and CDR2: ENHRY, SYGVKD.

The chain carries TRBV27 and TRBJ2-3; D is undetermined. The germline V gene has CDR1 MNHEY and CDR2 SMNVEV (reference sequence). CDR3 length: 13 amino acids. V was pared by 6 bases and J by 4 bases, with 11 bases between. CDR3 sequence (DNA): TGTGCCAGCAGAGCGCCCCGTGCAGATACGCAGTATTTT. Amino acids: CASRAPRADTQYF.

Here the CDR3 reads CATSRDRRAGEQYF. The CDR3, as DNA: TGTGCCACCAGCAGAGATAGGAGGGCGGGGGAGCAGTACTTC. This chain connects TRBV15 to TRBJ2-7, with D perhaps matching TRBD2 (6 bases). This CDR3 is built from 14 residues. Germline V lookup: CDR1 LNHNV, CDR2 YYDKDF (reference sequence). Trimming cost V 0 bases and J 7 bases, with 13 bases left between them.